A selection of T cell receptor beta chains follows, all from one sample in a study of Ad26.COV2.S vaccination and SARS-CoV-2 variants. The protocol was immunoSEQ multiplex PCR, while the TCRdb copy is restricted to in-frame clones and leaves out a portion. The profile shows around 400,000 clones, 80% to 95% of them singletons. The sequencing here drew on peripheral blood, taken in a trial of Ad26.COV2.S vaccine versus placebo. These receptors all stem from a person between 18 and 59 years old who received the Ad26.COV2.S COVID-19 vaccine or a placebo. Each CDR3 is given without its conserved first and last residue. Each record gives: V gene, CDR3 protein.

V gene: TRBV7-2
CDR3 protein: ASSFYRDYNTGELF

V gene: TRBV24-1
CDR3 protein: ATSDTQTSSYNEQF

V gene: TRBV7-6
CDR3 protein: ASSKKSDTQY

V gene: TRBV30
CDR3 protein: AWTGRGAIFGNEQF

V gene: TRBV6-2/TRBV6-3
CDR3 protein: ASSYARAELGETQY

V gene: TRBV20-1
CDR3 protein: SASQGFGNQPQH

V gene: TRBV18
CDR3 protein: ASSPSRTGAGELF

V gene: TRBV18
CDR3 protein: ASSRPEGAWNEQF

V gene: TRBV12-5
CDR3 protein: ASGWAGVGYGYT

V gene: TRBV6-5
CDR3 protein: ASSPREGQPQH

V gene: TRBV6-6
CDR3 protein: ATRSGTPRETQY

V gene: TRBV9
CDR3 protein: ASSASGSKNTQY

V gene: TRBV6-5
CDR3 protein: ASSYASGSYEQY

V gene: TRBV7-2
CDR3 protein: ASSFLAIAQAGGQTQY

V gene: TRBV27
CDR3 protein: ASSLNPSGRRNEQF

V gene: TRBV11-2
CDR3 protein: ASSLLGAGAAGNEQF

V gene: TRBV25-1
CDR3 protein: ASSDSGDTQY

V gene: TRBV6-5
CDR3 protein: ASRNGASSYEQY

V gene: TRBV11-3
CDR3 protein: ASSLGHREEDEQF

V gene: TRBV4-1
CDR3 protein: ARRRPGGERDSYEQY

V gene: TRBV7-2
CDR3 protein: ASSLDSGEYNEQF

V gene: TRBV20-1
CDR3 protein: RGPSNYGYT

V gene: TRBV24-1
CDR3 protein: ATSGQTPGQGNTGELF

V gene: TRBV2
CDR3 protein: ASLNFDRAGLDGYT

V gene: TRBV7-9
CDR3 protein: ASSLAGVNTEAF

V gene: TRBV24-1
CDR3 protein: ATSDMDREKLF

V gene: TRBV5-6
CDR3 protein: ASSLVGTNSPLH